This T cell receptor beta chain originates from a study of blood T cells in healthy people across ages. PCR was performed a second time for about 7 to 11 cycles using a sample-barcoded 5' primer and a J-beta primer mix. TCRdb recomputed calls from the 5' RACE reads with MiXCR, one row per CDR3 protein. Of around 1,000,000 distinct CDR3 sequences listed, 20% to 25% are singletons. This clonotype came up a few times. The same sample was also used in a study of T cells of mothers and their children. That study adds: Researchers report slightly higher, though non-significant, overlap in related mother-child pairs than in unrelated pairs.

Sequencing was performed on blood. The clonotype originates from a girl aged 2-10 years in good health.

Here the CDR3 DNA reads TGTGCCAGCAGCTTAGCTTCAGGGGATTTCTATGGCTACACCTTC. Translating it yields CASSLASGDFYGYTF. The chain employs TRBV13 and TRBJ1-2; D is possibly TRBD1 (6 bases). Germline V gives CDR1 PRHDT, CDR2 FYEKMQ (reference sequence). The CDR3 contains 15 residues. V was trimmed by 1 base and J by 4 bases, leaving 13 bases between them.